The next 10 T cell receptor beta chains were all read from a single sample in a study of blood T cell repertoires in COVID-19. The table came from immunoSEQ multiplex PCR; TCRdb's copy has only in-frame clones and leaves some out. This sample has around 310,000 clones, with about 90% found just once. Specimen: PBMCs or T cells enriched from blood (not recorded which). The receptors stem from a woman in her twenties or thirties who had recovered from COVID-19.

The table lists this clone with a count of one. The genes are TRBV4-2 and TRBJ2-2, with 9 bases matching TRBD2. Germline CDR1 reads LGHNA; CDR2 reads YNFKEQ. With V trimmed by 1 base and J by 4 bases, 7 bases remained unmatched. The CDR3 has 17 amino acids. The CDR3 is CASSQGDLAGFTGELFF. The CDR3 DNA is TGTGCCAGCAGCCAAGGAGATCTAGCGGGATTCACCGGGGAGCTGTTTTTT.

The chain carries TRBV4-2 and TRBJ2-5, with D perhaps TRBD2 (6 bases). This CDR3 spans 14 amino acids. Germline loops: CDR1 LGHNA, CDR2 YNFKEQ. Trimming left V 0 bases short and J 2 bases short, with 7 bases between. CDR3 loop: CASSQDGRQETQYF. In nucleotides, the CDR3 is TGTGCCAGCAGCCAAGACGGGAGACAAGAGACCCAGTACTTC.

This chain connects TRBV2 to TRBJ2-2, with 7 bases lining up with TRBD1. The germline gives CDR1 SNHLY, CDR2 FYNNEI. V dropped 1 base and J dropped 7; count of bases not matched to a gene: 12. The CDR3 is made up of 17 amino acids. In DNA, the CDR3 is TGTGCCAGCAGTGAAGGACAGGGACCCCTTCTAGGCGGGGAGCTGTTTTTT. It encodes CASSEGQGPLLGGELFF.

This chain uses TRBV7-9 with TRBJ2-7; D might be TRBD2 (6 bases). The CDR3 runs to 12 residues. Trimming took off 3 bases at V and 7 bases at J, with 10 bases between the two ends. Germline values: CDR1 SEHNR, CDR2 FQNEAQ (reference sequence). The CDR3, as DNA: TGTGCCAGCAGCTTGGAGGGAGGAGAGCAGTACTTC. Translation: CASSLEGGEQYF. The entire variable domain, with the rest obtained from reference TRBV7-9 and TRBJ2-7, is as follows: DTGVSQNPRHKITKRGQNVTFRCDPISEHNRLYWYRQTLGQGPEFLTYFQNEAQLEKSRLLSDRFSAERPKGSFSTLEIQRTEQGDSAMYLCASSLEGGEQYFGPGTRLTVT.

V and J are TRBV9 and TRBJ2-6; 14 bases match TRBD2. The CDR3 runs to 17 residues. The germline CDR1 and CDR2 sequences are SGDLS and YYNGEE. Trimming at V came to 2 bases and at J to 2 bases, leaving 0 bases not matched to a gene. The CDR3 sequence is CASSVGLAGAGANVLTF. CDR3 DNA: TGTGCCAGCAGCGTGGGACTAGCGGGAGCTGGGGCCAACGTCCTGACTTTC.

The J gene is TRBJ2-7, the V gene TRBV7-9; 10 nucleotides agree with TRBD1. This CDR3 is built from 14 residues. Per germline, CDR1 SEHNR and CDR2 FQNEAQ (reference sequence). J was trimmed by 4 bases and V by 6 bases; bases with no gene match: 6. CDR3 loop: CASSSGTGAYEQYF. CDR3 coding DNA: TGTGCCAGCAGTTCCGGGACAGGGGCATACGAGCAGTACTTC.

The CDR3 spells CASSQGLFKNIQYF. In nucleotides, the CDR3 is TGTGCCAGCAGCCAAGGTCTCTTTAAAAACATTCAGTACTTC. The genes are TRBV14 and TRBJ2-4; D is undetermined. This CDR3 region has 14 residues. Germline-derived CDR1 and CDR2 are SGHDN and FVKESK. Trimming left V 1 base short and J 4 bases short, with 8 bases between.

V gene TRBV29-1 combines with J gene TRBJ2-3, with 7 bases lining up with TRBD2. V gave up 7 bases and J gave up 2 bases; unmatched junction bases: 6. Germline CDR1 reads SQVTM; CDR2 reads ANQGSEA. There are 13 residues in the CDR3. Written as DNA, the CDR3 is TGCAGCGAGGCTAGCGGACCCACAGATACGCAGTATTTT. It specifies CSEASGPTDTQYF.

The chain carries TRBV10-3 and TRBJ2-1, with 14 positions matching TRBD2. Germline values: CDR1 ENHRY, CDR2 SYGVKD. Trimming removed 5 bases from V and 0 bases from J; junction bases left unmatched: 9. The CDR3 covers 19 residues. This chain's CDR3 is CAISRFGTSGSSSYNEQFF. DNA for the CDR3: TGTGCCATCAGTAGGTTTGGGACTAGCGGGAGTAGCTCCTACAATGAGCAGTTCTTC.

The chain carries TRBV20-1 and TRBJ1-2; 8 bases fit TRBD1. CDR3 length: 15 amino acids. Losses at the gene ends were 3 bases for V and 2 bases for J; bases not matched to a gene: 8. Germline-derived CDR1 and CDR2 are DFQATT and SNEGSKA (reference sequence). In nucleotides, the CDR3 is TGCAGTGCTAGTGGGCCGACAGGGGTAAACTATGGCTACACCTTC. This encodes CSASGPTGVNYGYTF.